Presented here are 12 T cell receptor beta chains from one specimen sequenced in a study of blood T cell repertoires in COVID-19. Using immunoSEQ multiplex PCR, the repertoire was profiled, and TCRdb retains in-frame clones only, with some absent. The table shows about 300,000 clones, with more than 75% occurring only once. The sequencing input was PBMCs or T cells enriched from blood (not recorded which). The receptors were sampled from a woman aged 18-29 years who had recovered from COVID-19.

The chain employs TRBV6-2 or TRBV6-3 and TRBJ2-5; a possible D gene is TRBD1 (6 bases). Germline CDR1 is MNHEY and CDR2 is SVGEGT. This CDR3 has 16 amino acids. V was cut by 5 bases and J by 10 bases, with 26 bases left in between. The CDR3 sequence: CASSKQGSPVEVNQYF. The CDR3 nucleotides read TGTGCCAGCAGTAAGCAGGGGAGTCCTGTCGAAGTGAACCAGTACTTC.

CDR3 residues: CASSFTASGRDSQETQYF. The CDR3 nucleotides read TGCGCCAGCAGCTTCACGGCTAGCGGGAGGGACTCCCAAGAGACCCAGTACTTC. V gene TRBV5-1 combines with J gene TRBJ2-5, with 12 bases that match TRBD2. Germline loops: CDR1 SGHRS, CDR2 YFSETQ. The J segment lost 1 base and the V segment lost 2 bases, leaving 9 bases of the junction unmatched. This CDR3 is 18 amino acids long.

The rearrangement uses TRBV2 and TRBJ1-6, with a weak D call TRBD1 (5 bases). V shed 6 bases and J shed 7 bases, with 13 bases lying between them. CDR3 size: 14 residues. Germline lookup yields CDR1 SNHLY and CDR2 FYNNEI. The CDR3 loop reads CASRSGGGNSPLHF. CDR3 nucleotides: TGTGCCAGCAGGTCCGGGGGTGGGAATTCACCCCTCCACTTT.

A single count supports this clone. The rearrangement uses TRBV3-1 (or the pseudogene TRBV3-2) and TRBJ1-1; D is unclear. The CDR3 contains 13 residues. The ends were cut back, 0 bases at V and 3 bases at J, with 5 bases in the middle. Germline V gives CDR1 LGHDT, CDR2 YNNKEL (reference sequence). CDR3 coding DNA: TGTGCCAGCAGCCAAGAGGGCTACACTGAAGCTTTCTTT. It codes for CASSQEGYTEAFF.

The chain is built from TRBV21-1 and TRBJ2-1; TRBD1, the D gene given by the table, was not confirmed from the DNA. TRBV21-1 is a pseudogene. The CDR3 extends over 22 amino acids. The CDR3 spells CASSTDKPRGPGTGRPYNEQFF. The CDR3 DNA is TGTGCCAGCAGCACCGATAAACCCAGGGGGCCCGGGACAGGGCGTCCGTACAATGAGCAGTTCTTC.

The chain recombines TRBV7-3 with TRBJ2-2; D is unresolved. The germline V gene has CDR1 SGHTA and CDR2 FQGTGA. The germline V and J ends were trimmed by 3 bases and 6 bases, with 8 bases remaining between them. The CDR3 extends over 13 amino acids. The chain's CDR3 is CASSFGESGELFF. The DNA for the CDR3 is TGTGCCAGCAGCTTCGGTGAATCCGGGGAGCTGTTTTTT.

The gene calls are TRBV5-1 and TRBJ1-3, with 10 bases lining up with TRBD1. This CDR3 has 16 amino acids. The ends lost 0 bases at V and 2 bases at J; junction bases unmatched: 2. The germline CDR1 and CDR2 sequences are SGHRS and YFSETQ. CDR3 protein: CASSLEGTGAGNTIYF. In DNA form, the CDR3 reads TGCGCCAGCAGCTTGGAAGGGACAGGGGCTGGAAACACCATATATTTT.

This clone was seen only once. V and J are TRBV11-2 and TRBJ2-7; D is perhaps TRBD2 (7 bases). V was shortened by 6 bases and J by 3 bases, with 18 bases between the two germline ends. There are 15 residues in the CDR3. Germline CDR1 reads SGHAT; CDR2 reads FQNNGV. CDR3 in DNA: TGTGCCAGCAGTTCCGACGGGGGGCGACTCTACGAGCAGTACTTC. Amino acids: CASSSDGGRLYEQYF.

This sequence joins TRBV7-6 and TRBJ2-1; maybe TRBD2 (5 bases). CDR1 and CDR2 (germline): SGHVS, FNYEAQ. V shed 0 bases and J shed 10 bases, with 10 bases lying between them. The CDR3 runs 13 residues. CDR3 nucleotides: TGTGCCAGCAGCTTAGCGGAGGCTAGCGAGCAGTTCTTC. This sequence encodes CASSLAEASEQFF.

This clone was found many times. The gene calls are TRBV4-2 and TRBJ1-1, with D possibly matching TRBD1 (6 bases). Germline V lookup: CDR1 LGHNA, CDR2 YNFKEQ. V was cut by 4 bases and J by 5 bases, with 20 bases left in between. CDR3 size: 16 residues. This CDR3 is CASSLKVGGRGTEAFF. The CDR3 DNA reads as TGTGCCAGCAGCCTCAAGGTGGGGGGGCGCGGTACTGAAGCTTTCTTT.

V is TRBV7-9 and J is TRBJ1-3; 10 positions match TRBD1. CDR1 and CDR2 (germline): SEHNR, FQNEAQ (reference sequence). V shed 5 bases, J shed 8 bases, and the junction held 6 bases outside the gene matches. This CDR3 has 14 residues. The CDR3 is CASSPRTGGYTIYF. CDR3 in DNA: TGTGCCAGCAGCCCCCGGACAGGGGGGTACACCATATATTTT.

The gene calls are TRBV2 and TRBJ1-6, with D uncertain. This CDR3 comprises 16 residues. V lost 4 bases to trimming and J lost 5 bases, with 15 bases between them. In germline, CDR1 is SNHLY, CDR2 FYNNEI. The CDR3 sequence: CASSGQGGGNNSPLHF. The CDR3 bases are TGTGCCAGCAGTGGGCAAGGAGGAGGGAATAATTCACCCCTCCACTTT.